Below, 16 T cell receptor beta chains from the same sample are listed, as sequenced in a study of blood T cell repertoires in COVID-19 (TCRdb year 2020). Receptor libraries were prepared by the immunoSEQ multiplex PCR assay. TCRdb provides this immuneACCESS table in a form limited to in-frame rearrangements. Some clones are lacking; in checked studies, under half of them reflect an unresolved V gene, and why the rest are absent is not known. This sample is represented by about 220,000 clones; 80% of them were singletons. The ten largest account for 9.5% to 15% of the sample. The sample was peripheral blood. These TCRs come from a human donor in a cohort sampled during active COVID-19.

This clone appeared a few times. V usage is TRBV25-1 and J usage is TRBJ1-1; tentative D call: TRBD1 (6 bases). V shed 5 bases and J shed 4 bases, with 17 bases lying between them. Per the germline V gene, CDR1 is MGHDK and CDR2 is SYGVNS. There are 15 residues in the CDR3. The CDR3 sequence: CASSPGDYFGTEAFF. CDR3 bases: TGTGCCAGCAGTCCAGGGGACTACTTCGGCACTGAAGCTTTCTTT.

The chain carries TRBV5-1 and TRBJ1-2; TRBD1 matches at 7 bases. V shed 3 bases and J 4 bases; nucleotides not matched to a gene: 3. The V gene's germline CDR1 is SGHRS and CDR2 YFSETQ. There are 13 residues in the CDR3. The CDR3 nucleotides are TGCGCCAGCAGCTCTAGGACAGGCTATGGCTACACCTTC. This translates into CASSSRTGYGYTF.

The chain combines TRBV9 with TRBJ2-7, with TRBD2 identical over 8 bases. The CDR3 extends over 16 amino acids. J lost 5 bases, V lost 3 bases, and 13 bases had no gene match. The V gene's germline CDR1 is SGDLS and CDR2 YYNGEE. The CDR3 DNA is TGTGCCAGCAGCGCCGGGGGGGCGGGCTCCACTCACGAGCAGTACTTC. Protein sequence: CASSAGGAGSTHEQYF.

The chain recombines TRBV6-5 with TRBJ2-2; D is undetermined. V was pared by 6 bases and J by 1 base, with 9 bases between. This CDR3 is 14 amino acids long. Germline CDR1 reads MNHEY; CDR2 reads SVGAGI. CDR3 coding DNA: TGTGCCAGCAGCCGGAGAAAGAACACCGGGGAGCTGTTTTTT. Translation gives CASSRRKNTGELFF.

The chain combines TRBV28 with TRBJ2-1; 11 positions match TRBD1. The V gene's germline CDR1 is MDHEN and CDR2 SYDVKM. The CDR3 runs 15 residues. Losses at the gene ends were 6 bases for V and 7 bases for J; bases not matched to a gene: 8. The CDR3 DNA follows: TGTGCCAGCAGCCCTTCGGGACAGGGGGGAAATGAGCAGTTCTTC. Its translation is CASSPSGQGGNEQFF. Drawing the rest from reference TRBV28 and TRBJ2-1, the complete variable domain is DVKVTQSSRYLVKRTGEKVFLECVQDMDHENMFWYRQDPGLGLRLIYFSYDVKMKEKGDIPEGYSVSREKKERFSLILESASTNQTSMYLCASSPSGQGGNEQFFGPGTRLTVL.

The CDR3 DNA sequence: TGTGCCAGCAGTGTGCAGGGGTACGAGCAGTACTTC. This translates into CASSVQGYEQYF. The chain employs TRBV25-1 and TRBJ2-7, with a tentative D call TRBD1 (6 bases). This CDR3 spans 12 amino acids. Trimming shortened V by 4 bases and J by 4 bases, and 8 bases separated the two germline ends. Germline loops: CDR1 MGHDK, CDR2 SYGVNS.

The gene calls are TRBV24-1 and TRBJ2-5, with TRBD2 matching over 9 bases. J gave up 3 bases and V 4 bases, and 8 bases lay outside the gene matches. Germline assignment: CDR1 KGHDR and CDR2 SFDVKD. The CDR3 is 16 residues long. This CDR3 reads CATSELAGAGEETQYF. The CDR3 DNA sequence: TGTGCCACCAGTGAATTAGCGGGAGCGGGGGAAGAGACCCAGTACTTC.

The chain carries TRBV5-1 and TRBJ2-6, with a possible D match to TRBD1 (6 bases). The CDR3 contains 16 residues. In germline, CDR1 is SGHRS, CDR2 YFSETQ. The germline V and J ends were trimmed by 4 bases and 0 bases, with 11 bases remaining between them. This CDR3 is CASSTGQTSGANVLTF. For the CDR3, the DNA is TGCGCCAGCAGCACAGGACAGACCTCTGGGGCCAACGTCCTGACTTTC.

The chain combines TRBV3-1 (or the pseudogene TRBV3-2) with TRBJ2-7; D uncertain. V was cut by 7 bases and J by 3 bases, with 10 bases left in between. This CDR3 has 12 amino acids. Germline V lookup: CDR1 LGHDT, CDR2 YNNKEL (reference sequence). CDR3 bases: TGTGCCAGCACCCAGCCACTCTACGAGCAGTACTTC. Protein product: CASTQPLYEQYF.

This clone occurred once. V gene TRBV6-1 combines with J gene TRBJ1-5; 7 bases map to TRBD1. The germline gives CDR1 MNHNS, CDR2 SASEGT. The CDR3 runs 18 residues. V lost 4 bases, J lost 0 bases, and 12 bases stayed unmatched. CDR3 region: CASSGHRGVRYSNQPQHF. The DNA of the CDR3 is TGTGCCAGCAGTGGCCACAGGGGAGTTCGGTATAGCAATCAGCCCCAGCATTTT.

The chain combines TRBV25-1 with TRBJ2-2, with D possibly matching TRBD1 (6 bases). Trimming pared 0 bases from V and 6 bases from J, leaving 14 bases between. This CDR3 has 16 amino acids. Germline V gene sequence: CDR1 MGHDK, CDR2 SYGVNS. CDR3 in DNA: TGTGCCAGCAGTGAATATAAGGGGGTCCCTCCCGGGGAGCTGTTTTTT. Amino acids: CASSEYKGVPPGELFF.

The genes are TRBV24-1 and TRBJ2-1, with unresolved D. CDR3 length equals 13 residues. The germline V gene has CDR1 KGHDR and CDR2 SFDVKD. Trimming took off 6 bases at V and 6 bases at J, with 11 bases between the two ends. The CDR3 region is CATSLDSSNEQFF. CDR3 coding DNA: TGTGCCACCAGTCTCGACTCAAGCAATGAGCAGTTCTTC.

The CDR3 DNA is TGTGCCAGCAGTGGGGCGGGACAGGGCAATCAGCCCCAGCATTTT. It yields the protein CASSGAGQGNQPQHF. The chain is built from TRBV28 and TRBJ1-5; 8 bases are shared with TRBD1. Per germline, CDR1 MDHEN and CDR2 SYDVKM. The ends lost 5 bases at V and 2 bases at J; junction bases unmatched: 5. This CDR3 region has 15 residues. Full variable domain (missing parts from reference TRBV28 and TRBJ1-5): DVKVTQSSRYLVKRTGEKVFLECVQDMDHENMFWYRQDPGLGLRLIYFSYDVKMKEKGDIPEGYSVSREKKERFSLILESASTNQTSMYLCASSGAGQGNQPQHFGDGTRLSIL.

The rearrangement joins TRBV11-1 to TRBJ2-3; tentative D call: TRBD2 (5 bases). The ends were cut back, 0 bases at V and 1 base at J, with 14 bases in the middle. The CDR3 consists of 17 residues. The germline CDR1 and CDR2 sequences are SGHAT and FQDESV (reference sequence). This CDR3 reads CASSLAPGSTGTDTQYF. Written as DNA, the CDR3 is TGTGCCAGCAGCTTAGCGCCGGGGAGCACGGGCACAGATACGCAGTATTTT.

The V gene is TRBV4-3, the J gene TRBJ2-3, with D possibly TRBD2 on 6 matching bases. CDR3 length: 18 residues. The ends were cut back, 1 base at V and 0 bases at J, with 17 bases in the middle. Germline V CDR1 and CDR2: LGHNA, YSLEER. CDR3 amino acids: CASSQVGLGDSSTDTQYF. Written as DNA, the CDR3 is TGCGCCAGCAGCCAAGTAGGGCTCGGGGACTCTAGCACAGATACGCAGTATTTT.

This clone has more than one count but fewer than ten. V is TRBV10-3 and J is TRBJ1-1; 8 bases are shared with TRBD1. J gave up 3 bases and V 10 bases, and 10 bases lay outside the gene matches. From germline, CDR1 is ENHRY and CDR2 SYGVKD. The CDR3 is made up of 14 amino acids. The CDR3 region is CATGGTGGDTEAFF. In nucleotides, the CDR3 is TGTGCCACCGGGGGGACAGGAGGGGACACTGAAGCTTTCTTT.